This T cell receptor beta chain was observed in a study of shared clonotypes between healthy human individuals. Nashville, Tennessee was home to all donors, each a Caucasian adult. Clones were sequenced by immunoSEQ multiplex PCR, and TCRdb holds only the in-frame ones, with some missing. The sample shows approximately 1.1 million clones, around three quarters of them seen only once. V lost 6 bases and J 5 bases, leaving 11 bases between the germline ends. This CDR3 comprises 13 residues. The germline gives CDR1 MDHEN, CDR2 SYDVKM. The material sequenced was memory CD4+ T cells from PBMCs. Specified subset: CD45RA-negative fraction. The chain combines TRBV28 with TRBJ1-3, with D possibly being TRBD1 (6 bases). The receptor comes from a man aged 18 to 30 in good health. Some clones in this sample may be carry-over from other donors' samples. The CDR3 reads CASRIRDRNTIYF. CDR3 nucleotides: TGTGCCAGCAGAATCCGGGACAGAAACACCATATATTTT.